This T cell receptor (beta chain) was sequenced during a study of T cell responses to AZD1222 COVID-19 vaccine. Some clones are missing from TCRdb's copy, which holds only in-frame ones; the method was immunoSEQ multiplex PCR. The sample records approximately 160,000 clones, 90% being singletons. Trimming took 0 bases from V and 5 from J, leaving 14 bases between them. The CDR3 length is 14 residues. The germline V gene has CDR1 GTSNPN and CDR2 SVGIG (reference sequence). Points on this clone: As yet, its antigen is unknown.

Points from the study as a whole: Mostly white British, mostly female donors; authors suggested clonal diversity may be underestimated. Once two AZD1222 doses were given, Spike-specific TCR breadth and depth went up.

This sequence was found in an adult in good health. The rearrangement joins TRBV30 to TRBJ2-7; D is ambiguous. This material consisted of peripheral blood, taken on day 0 of AZD1222 vaccination. The CDR3 spells CAWSVLLHSDEQYF. The CDR3 DNA reads TGTGCCTGGAGTGTACTCTTACACAGCGACGAGCAGTACTTC. The full variable domain, its missing parts supplied by reference TRBV30 and TRBJ2-7, is SQTIHQWPATLVQPVGSPLSLECTVEGTSNPNLYWYRQAAGRGLQLLFYSVGIGQISSEVPQNLSASRPQDRQFILSSKKLLLSDSGFYLCAWSVLLHSDEQYFGPGTRLTVT.